This T cell receptor beta chain was identified during a study of graft-versus-host responses after intestinal transplantation. About this clone itself: The antigen remains undetermined.

CDR1 and CDR2 (germline): SGHKS, YYEKEE (reference sequence). The junction had 7 bases not matched to a gene; V was cut back by 6 bases and J by 5 bases. The CDR3 is 15 amino acids. Profiled with immunoSEQ multiplex PCR; TCRdb holds only in-frame clones, not every one. Among approximately 12,000 clones listed, 70% to 85% were seen once. General observations from the study: GvH clones turned up in recipient marrow; some had shown up first in ileum or blood.

V is TRBV5-5 and J is TRBJ2-7, with 14 bases lining up with TRBD2. The clonotype was recovered from a human patient who received an intestinal transplant, so some T cells may come from the graft donor. Sequencing used PBMCs, obtained roughly 300 days after intestinal transplant. The CDR3 loop reads CASTEGTSGRHEQYF. DNA for the CDR3: TGTGCCAGCACCGAAGGGACTAGCGGGAGACACGAGCAGTACTTC.